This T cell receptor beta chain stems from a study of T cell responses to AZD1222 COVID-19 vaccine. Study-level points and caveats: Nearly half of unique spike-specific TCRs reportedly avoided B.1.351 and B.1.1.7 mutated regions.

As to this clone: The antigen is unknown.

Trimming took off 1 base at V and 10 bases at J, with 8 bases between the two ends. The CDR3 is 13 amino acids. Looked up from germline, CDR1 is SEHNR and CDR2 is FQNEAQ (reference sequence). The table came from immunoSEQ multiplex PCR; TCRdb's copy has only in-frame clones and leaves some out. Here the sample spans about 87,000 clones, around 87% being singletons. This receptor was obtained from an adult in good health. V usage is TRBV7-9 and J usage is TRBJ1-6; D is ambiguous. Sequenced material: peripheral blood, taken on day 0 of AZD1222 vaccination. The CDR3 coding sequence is TGTGCCAGCAGCTTAGAGTTGGACTCACCCCTCCACTTT. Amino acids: CASSLELDSPLHF.